Listed here is a single T cell receptor (beta chain). The antigen is unknown. The PCR used 60 Vbeta and 13 Jbeta primers. Profiled with immunoSEQ multiplex PCR; TCRdb holds only in-frame clones, not every one. The table includes nearly 200,000 clones, roughly 80% detected once. These data originate in a study of cytomegalovirus exposure and HLA in healthy donors. Study overall: Within an early data release were around 87 million unique TCRs drawn from HLA-typed donors. Whole-study findings and limits: When the data were analyzed later, several of the most significant clusters appeared to be linked to common viral pathogens. Immune exposure data for these donors was limited to CMV serostatus.

The CDR3 has 15 residues. In germline, CDR1 is MNHEY, CDR2 SVGAGI. V lost 6 bases, J lost 6 bases, and 10 bases stayed unmatched. The specimen sequenced was PBMCs. The chain recombines TRBV6-5 with TRBJ2-2; 7 bases line up with TRBD1. The clonotype originates from a woman younger than 45 in good health and CMV-seropositive. CDR3 DNA: TGTGCCAGCAGGACGGGACAGACTACAGCCGGGGAGCTGTTTTTT. Its protein product is CASRTGQTTAGELFF.